The 11 T cell receptor beta chains below all came from one sample that was sequenced in a study of cytomegalovirus exposure and HLA in healthy donors. Primers included in the PCR were 60 Vbeta and 13 Jbeta primers. Method: immunoSEQ multiplex PCR; TCRdb's copy keeps in-frame clones and lacks some. The sample lists approximately 110,000 clones, roughly 15% seen once, with over 1.5% in the top ten. Sequenced: PBMCs. All receptors derive from a young woman in good health and CMV-seronegative.

V is TRBV7-9 and J is TRBJ2-5; TRBD2 agrees at 7 bases. Trimming at V came to 3 bases and at J to 5 bases, leaving 3 bases not matched to a gene. The CDR3 is 13 residues long. CDR1 is SEHNR, CDR2 FQNEAQ, per germline (reference sequence). The CDR3 here is CASSLGRAETQYF. DNA of the CDR3: TGTGCCAGCAGCTTGGGGAGGGCGGAGACCCAGTACTTC.

This chain uses TRBV4-1 with TRBJ2-6, with TRBD1 matching 9 bases. The CDR3 has 17 amino acids. The germline CDR1 and CDR2 sequences are MGHRA and YSYEKL. The V segment lost 1 base and the J segment 3 bases; nucleotides outside the gene matches: 4. This chain's CDR3 is CASSQGTGGGGANVLTF. The CDR3 DNA reads as TGCGCCAGCAGCCAAGGAACAGGGGGCGGTGGGGCCAACGTCCTGACTTTC.

This clone was detected a few times. The chain combines TRBV29-1 with TRBJ2-5, with TRBD1 identical over 10 bases. Trimming removed 7 bases from V and 7 bases from J; junction bases left unmatched: 6. Germline V lookup: CDR1 SQVTM, CDR2 ANQGSEA. This CDR3 is built from 12 residues. CDR3 residues: CSDSGQGGTQYF. The CDR3, as DNA: TGCAGCGACTCCGGACAGGGGGGGACCCAGTACTTC.

The rearrangement links TRBV7-2 to TRBJ1-5; no firm D call. V was trimmed by 1 base and J by 3 bases, leaving 13 bases between them. The CDR3 sequence is 16 residues long. Looked up from germline, CDR1 is SGHTA and CDR2 is FQGNSA. The CDR3 loop reads CASSLGARANNQPQHF. The CDR3 region has the DNA TGTGCCAGCAGCTTAGGGGCGAGGGCAAACAATCAGCCCCAGCATTTT.

This clone was counted a few times. The rearrangement joins TRBV21-1 to TRBJ1-1; the table names TRBD1, a call not compared with the DNA. TRBV21-1 is a pseudogene. The CDR3 contains 13 residues. This CDR3 reads CASSHGTGPGAFF. The CDR3 nucleotides read TGTGCCAGCAGCCACGGGACAGGGCCTGGAGCTTTCTTT.

J is TRBJ2-5 and V is TRBV7-3; weak D call: TRBD2 (5 bases). Between the trimmed V and J ends, which lost 0 bases and 2 bases, there was a span of 10 bases. The germline V gene has CDR1 SGHTA and CDR2 FQGTGA. The length of the CDR3 is 15 residues. CDR3 DNA sequence: TGTGCCAGCAGCTTAACTATGGGGAGTCAAGAGACCCAGTACTTC. The encoded protein is CASSLTMGSQETQYF.

This clone has a handful of counts. The J gene is TRBJ2-5, the V gene TRBV27, with 11 bases lining up with TRBD2. The J call could be wrong; TRBJ2-7 is a better fit for the DNA end. The CDR3 loop spans 14 amino acids. Germline assignment: CDR1 MNHEY and CDR2 SMNVEV (reference sequence). The CDR3 DNA reads as TGTGCCAGCAGGGTAGCGGGAGGGCCGTACGAGCAGTACTTC. Its protein is CASRVAGGPYEQYF.

The chain employs TRBV5-1 and TRBJ2-1; 11 positions agree with TRBD2. The trim removed 4 bases at V and 7 bases at J, leaving 4 bases unmatched. Germline lookup yields CDR1 SGHRS and CDR2 YFSETQ. The CDR3 is 14 amino acids. The CDR3 loop reads CASSPLAGVNEQFF. CDR3 DNA: TGCGCCAGCAGCCCACTAGCGGGAGTGAATGAGCAGTTCTTC.

V is TRBV7-2 and J is TRBJ1-5; no firm D call. The CDR3 length is 16 residues. Germline V gives CDR1 SGHTA, CDR2 FQGNSA. Trimming left V 5 bases short and J 2 bases short, with 16 bases between. CDR3 nucleotide sequence: TGTGCCAGCAGCCGGGGAGGCGGTCAGGGCAATCAGCCCCAGCATTTT. Amino acid sequence: CASSRGGGQGNQPQHF.

The chain recombines TRBV7-2 with TRBJ2-7; 9 bases line up with TRBD1. The germline V gene has CDR1 SGHTA and CDR2 FQGNSA. This CDR3 is 15 amino acids long. The V and J ends lost 5 bases and 7 bases, in that order; junction bases with no gene match: 12. As DNA, the CDR3 is TGTGCCAGCAGCACTAGGACAGGGGACAATTCGGAGCAGTACTTC. This gives the protein CASSTRTGDNSEQYF.

The chain combines TRBV4-2 with TRBJ2-1, with TRBD2 as a possible D gene (7 bases). V was pared by 1 base and J by 4 bases, with 14 bases between. Germline CDR1 LGHNA, CDR2 YNFKEQ. This CDR3 is built from 16 residues. CDR3 protein: CASSQGGRGRYNEQFF. CDR3 bases: TGTGCCAGCAGCCAAGGCGGGCGGGGGCGATACAATGAGCAGTTCTTC.